Reported below is one TCR beta chain. Some clones are missing from TCRdb's copy, which holds only in-frame ones; the method was immunoSEQ multiplex PCR. The table shows about 78,000 clones, with approximately 85% occurring only once. The germline CDR1 and CDR2 sequences are SGHTA and FQGNSA. The junction had 8 bases not matched to a gene; V was cut back by 7 bases and J by 2 bases. This CDR3 is 15 amino acids long. The data originate from a study of identifying expanded T cells in peripheral blood. Material: blood. This chain links TRBV7-2 with TRBJ2-5; TRBD2 agrees at 9 bases. The receptor's source is a person between 18 and 69 years old in good health. CDR3 nucleotides: TGTGCCAGCACCTCCCTAGCGGGACTACAAGAGACCCAGTACTTC. Translation: CASTSLAGLQETQYF.